This is a list of T cell receptor beta chains from one sample in a study of lymphopenia after photon versus proton radiotherapy. Sequencing was performed with immunoSEQ multiplex PCR; in TCRdb, only in-frame clones are kept and a portion is missing. The table lists roughly 8,300 clones, around 88% of them singletons. This material consisted of peripheral blood, taken from a patient treated with photon-based radiotherapy. The receptors derive from a man older than 75 with cholangiocarcinoma. Both conserved end residues are part of each CDR3. The D gene is left open where the match is weak. The size field is filled for only some rows; it gives once, few, many or a size class.

size	V	J	D	CDR3	DNA
-	TRBV5-4	TRBJ2-1	-	CASSYNRYNEQFF	TGTGCCAGCAGCTATAACCGCTACAATGAGCAGTTCTTC
once	TRBV6-6	TRBJ1-2	TRBD1	CASSPFPRQGHGYTF	TGTGCCAGCAGCCCTTTCCCTCGACAGGGACATGGCTACACCTTC
-	TRBV11-2	TRBJ1-1	-	CASSLPRAPEAFF	TGTGCCAGCAGCTTACCCCGGGCCCCTGAAGCTTTCTTT
few	TRBV11-2	TRBJ2-5	-	CASSKRVGETQYF	TGTGCCAGCAGCAAACGGGTGGGCGAGACCCAGTACTTC
-	TRBV11-3	TRBJ2-5	-	CASSLGIMETQYF	TGTGCCAGCAGCTTAGGAATTATGGAGACCCAGTACTTC
-	TRBV11-2	TRBJ2-1	TRBD2	CASSLYAGAYNEQFF	TGTGCCAGCAGCTTATATGCGGGGGCCTACAATGAGCAGTTCTTC
-	TRBV7-9	TRBJ2-2	TRBD1	CTSSLDRVNTGELFF	TGTACCAGCAGCCTAGACAGGGTAAACACCGGGGAGCTGTTTTTT
-	TRBV15	TRBJ1-1	-	CATSRENGGEAFF	TGTGCCACCAGCAGAGAGAATGGGGGTGAAGCTTTCTTT
once	TRBV6-5	TRBJ1-1	-	CASSYTDGNTEAFF	TGTGCCAGCAGTTATACTGACGGGAACACTGAAGCTTTCTTT
-	TRBV6-5	TRBJ1-1	-	CASSLLINTEAFF	TGTGCCAGCAGTCTTCTCATTAACACTGAAGCTTTCTTT
-	TRBV28	TRBJ1-5	TRBD1	CASRRQGGNQPQHF	TGTGCCAGCAGGAGACAGGGAGGCAATCAGCCCCAGCATTTT
-	TRBV21-1	TRBJ1-2	-	CASAKGGTWNYGYTF	TGTGCCAGCGCCAAAGGGGGGACATGGAACTATGGCTACACCTTC
-	TRBV2	TRBJ1-6	TRBD1	CASSGGTGGPRSYNSPLHF	TGTGCCAGCAGTGGGGGGACAGGAGGCCCCAGGTCCTATAATTCACCCCTCCACTTT
-	TRBV28	TRBJ2-7	-	CASSMGGTLSYEQYF	TGTGCCAGCAGTATGGGGGGCACTCTCTCCTACGAGCAGTACTTC
few	TRBV5-6	TRBJ1-2	-	CASSPNHSGGGVGGYTF	TGTGCCAGCAGCCCCAACCATTCGGGGGGCGGAGTAGGTGGCTACACCTTC
-	TRBV19	TRBJ2-3	-	CASSRQGSTDTQYF	TGTGCCAGTAGTCGCCAGGGGAGCACAGATACGCAGTATTTT
-	TRBV28	TRBJ2-1	-	CASSLKGGGGEQFF	TGTGCCAGCAGTTTAAAAGGGGGCGGGGGTGAGCAGTTCTTC
-	TRBV28	TRBJ2-2	-	CASGRDLDTGELFF	TGTGCCAGCGGCCGGGACCTAGACACCGGGGAGCTGTTTTTT
few	TRBV5-1	TRBJ2-3	TRBD2	CASSYLAGVSTDTQYF	TGCGCCAGCAGCTACCTAGCGGGGGTAAGCACAGATACGCAGTATTTT
-	TRBV15	TRBJ2-3	-	CATREGGREDTQYF	TGTGCCACCAGAGAGGGGGGGCGGGAAGATACGCAGTATTTT
-	TRBV13	TRBJ1-1	-	CASSLEPSSGEAFF	TGTGCCAGCAGCTTAGAACCTTCCTCGGGTGAAGCTTTCTTT
-	TRBV7-2	TRBJ1-1	-	CASSPSRYTEAFF	TGTGCCAGCAGCCCGAGTCGGTACACTGAAGCTTTCTTT
once	TRBV30	TRBJ2-7	TRBD2	CAQTGGNEQYF	TGTGCCCAGACCGGGGGGAACGAGCAGTACTTC
-	TRBV5-6	TRBJ1-6	TRBD1	CASSPLVSTGGGSPLHF	TGTGCCAGCAGCCCTTTGGTGTCGACAGGGGGCGGTTCACCCCTCCACTTT
-	TRBV5-1	TRBJ2-5	TRBD1	CASGETGAEETQYF	TGCGCCAGTGGAGAGACAGGGGCTGAGGAGACCCAGTACTTC
-	TRBV18	TRBJ2-7	-	CASSPKNQNSYEQYF	TGTGCCAGCTCACCAAAAAACCAGAACTCCTACGAGCAGTACTTC
-	TRBV19	TRBJ1-4	-	CASSIGTTAEKLFF	TGTGCCAGTAGTATCGGGACAACAGCTGAAAAACTGTTTTTT
once	TRBV9	TRBJ1-2	-	CASSASSGGYTF	TGTGCCAGCAGCGCATCCTCGGGTGGCTACACCTTC
-	TRBV19	TRBJ1-1	-	CAVGPMRGTEAFF	TGTGCCGTTGGACCGATGCGGGGCACTGAAGCTTTCTTT
-	TRBV2	TRBJ1-2	-	CASSTQGQSNYGYTF	TGTGCCAGCAGTACACAGGGTCAATCTAACTATGGCTACACCTTC
-	TRBV7-2	TRBJ2-5	-	CASSLGASLQETQYF	TGTGCCAGCAGCTTAGGCGCAAGCCTCCAAGAGACCCAGTACTTC
-	TRBV5-4	TRBJ2-5	TRBD1	CASSYRGLRETQYF	TGTGCCAGCAGCTACAGGGGGCTACGAGAGACCCAGTACTTC
-	TRBV6-5	TRBJ2-7	-	CASSYGGIRNEQYF	TGTGCCAGCAGTTACGGGGGAATTCGGAACGAGCAGTACTTC
-	TRBV10-3	TRBJ2-5	-	CAICPLVGETQYF	TGTGCCATCTGTCCGCTTGTAGGAGAGACCCAGTACTTC
few	TRBV27	TRBJ1-1	TRBD1	CASSFSGTGSTEAFF	TGTGCCAGCAGTTTTTCCGGGACAGGATCCACTGAAGCTTTCTTT
-	TRBV29-1	TRBJ1-2	-	CSVEQNYGYTF	TGCAGCGTTGAACAGAACTATGGCTACACCTTC
-	TRBV27	TRBJ2-7	TRBD1	CASSFRRDRAAEYF	TGTGCCAGCAGTTTCCGTAGGGACAGGGCGGCAGAGTACTTC
-	TRBV18	TRBJ2-3	-	CASSPPGGDTQYF	TGTGCCAGCTCACCACCTGGAGGAGATACGCAGTATTTT
-	TRBV6-5	TRBJ1-5	TRBD1	CASRRGTDSNQPQHF	TGTGCCAGCAGGCGAGGGACAGATAGCAATCAGCCCCAGCATTTT
-	TRBV11-3	TRBJ2-3	-	CASSLDPADTQYF	TGTGCCAGCAGCTTAGATCCGGCAGATACGCAGTATTTT
-	TRBV6-1	TRBJ1-5	-	CASSEQATGPQHF	TGTGCCAGCAGTGAACAGGCTACGGGGCCCCAGCATTTT
-	TRBV28	TRBJ2-5	-	CASSLRRIPPWETQYF	TGTGCCAGCAGTTTACGTCGGATCCCACCGTGGGAGACCCAGTACTTC
-	TRBV19	TRBJ1-4	TRBD1	CASSIEGQGYSLTNEKLFF	TGTGCCAGTAGTATAGAAGGACAGGGGTACTCTCTAACTAATGAAAAACTGTTTTTT
once	TRBV7-8	TRBJ1-1	-	CASSLDELRNTEAFF	TGTGCCAGCAGCTTGGACGAACTCAGGAACACTGAAGCTTTCTTT
once	TRBV27	TRBJ2-6	-	CASSLGSGANVLTF	TGTGCCAGCAGTTTAGGGTCCGGGGCCAACGTCCTGACTTTC
-	TRBV14	TRBJ1-6	-	CASSRSSYNSPLHF	TGTGCCAGCAGCCGCAGTTCCTATAATTCACCCCTCCACTTT
-	TRBV30	TRBJ1-6	-	CAWSEYRDSPLHF	TGTGCCTGGAGCGAGTACAGGGATTCACCCCTCCACTTT
-	TRBV30	TRBJ2-1	-	CAWSGGAYNEQFF	TGTGCCTGGAGTGGCGGGGCATACAATGAGCAGTTCTTC
-	TRBV7-2	TRBJ1-1	-	CASSLVENTEAFF	TGTGCCAGCAGCTTAGTAGAGAACACTGAAGCTTTCTTT
-	TRBV5-4	TRBJ2-2	-	CASSLAGGGRTGELFF	TGTGCCAGCAGCTTGGCGGGGGGCGGGAGAACCGGGGAGCTGTTTTTT
once	TRBV19	TRBJ2-2	-	CASSIDTLGTGELFF	TGTGCCAGTAGTATTGATACTTTGGGGACCGGGGAGCTGTTTTTT